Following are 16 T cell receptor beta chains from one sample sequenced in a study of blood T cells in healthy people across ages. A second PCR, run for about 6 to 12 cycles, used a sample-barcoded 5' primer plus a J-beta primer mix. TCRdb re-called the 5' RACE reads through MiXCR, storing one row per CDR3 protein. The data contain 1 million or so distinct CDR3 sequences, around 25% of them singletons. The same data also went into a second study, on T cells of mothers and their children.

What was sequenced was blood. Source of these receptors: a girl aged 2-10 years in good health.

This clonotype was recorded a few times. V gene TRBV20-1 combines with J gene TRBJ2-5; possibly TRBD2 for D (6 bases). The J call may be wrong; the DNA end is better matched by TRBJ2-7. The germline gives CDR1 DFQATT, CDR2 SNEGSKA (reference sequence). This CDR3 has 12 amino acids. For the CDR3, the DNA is TGCAGTGCTAGAAGGGCTAGCGACGAGCAGTACTTC. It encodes CSARRASDEQYF.

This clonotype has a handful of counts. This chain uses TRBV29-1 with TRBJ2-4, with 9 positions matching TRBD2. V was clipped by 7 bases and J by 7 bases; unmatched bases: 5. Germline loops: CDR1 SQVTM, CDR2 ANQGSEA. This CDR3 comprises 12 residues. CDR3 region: CSATGTSNIQYF. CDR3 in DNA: TGCAGCGCAACCGGGACTAGCAACATTCAGTACTTC.

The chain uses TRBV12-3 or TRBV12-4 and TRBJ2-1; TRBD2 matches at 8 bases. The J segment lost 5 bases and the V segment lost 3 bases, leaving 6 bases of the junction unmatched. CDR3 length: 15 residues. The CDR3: CASSLGTSQNNEQFF. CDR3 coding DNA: TGTGCCAGCAGTTTGGGGACTAGTCAGAACAATGAGCAGTTCTTC.

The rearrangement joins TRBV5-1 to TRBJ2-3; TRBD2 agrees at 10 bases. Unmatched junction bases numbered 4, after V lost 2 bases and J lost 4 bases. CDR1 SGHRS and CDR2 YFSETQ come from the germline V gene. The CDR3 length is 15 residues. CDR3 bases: TGCGCCAGCAGCTTAGGGACTAGCGCCGCAGATACGCAGTATTTT. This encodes CASSLGTSAADTQYF.

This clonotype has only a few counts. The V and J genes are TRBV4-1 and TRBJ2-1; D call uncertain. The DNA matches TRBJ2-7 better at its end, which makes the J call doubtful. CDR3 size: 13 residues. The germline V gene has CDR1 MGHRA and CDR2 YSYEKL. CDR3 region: CASSQVTRSGQYF. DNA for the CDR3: TGCGCCAGCAGCCAAGTGACCCGCTCTGGGCAGTACTTC.

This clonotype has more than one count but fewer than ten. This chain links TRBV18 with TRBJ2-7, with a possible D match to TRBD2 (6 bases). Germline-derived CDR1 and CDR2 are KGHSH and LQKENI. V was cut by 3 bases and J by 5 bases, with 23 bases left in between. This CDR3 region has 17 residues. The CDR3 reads CASSPTRRVTVRDEQYF. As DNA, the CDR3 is TGTGCCAGCTCACCTACTAGGAGGGTAACAGTTAGGGACGAGCAGTACTTC.

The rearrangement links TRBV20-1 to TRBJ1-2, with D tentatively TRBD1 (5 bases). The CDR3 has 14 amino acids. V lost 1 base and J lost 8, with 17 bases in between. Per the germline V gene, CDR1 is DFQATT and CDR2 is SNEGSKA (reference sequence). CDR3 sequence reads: CSARASDNGYGYTF. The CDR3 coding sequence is TGCAGTGCTAGAGCCTCGGACAATGGATACGGCTACACCTTC.

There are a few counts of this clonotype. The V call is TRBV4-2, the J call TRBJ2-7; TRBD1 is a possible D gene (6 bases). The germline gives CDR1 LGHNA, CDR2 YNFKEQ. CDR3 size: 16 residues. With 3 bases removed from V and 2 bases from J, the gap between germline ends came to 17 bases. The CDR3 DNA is TGTGCCAGCAGCCAGGTGGCGAAGGGGGACCCCTACGAGCAGTACTTC. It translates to CASSQVAKGDPYEQYF.

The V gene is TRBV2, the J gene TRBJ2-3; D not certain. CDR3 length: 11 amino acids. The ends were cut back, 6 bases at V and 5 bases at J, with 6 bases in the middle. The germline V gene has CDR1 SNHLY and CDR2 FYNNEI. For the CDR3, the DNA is TGTGCCAGCAGCGAGCGAGATACGCAGTATTTT. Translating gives CASSERDTQYF.

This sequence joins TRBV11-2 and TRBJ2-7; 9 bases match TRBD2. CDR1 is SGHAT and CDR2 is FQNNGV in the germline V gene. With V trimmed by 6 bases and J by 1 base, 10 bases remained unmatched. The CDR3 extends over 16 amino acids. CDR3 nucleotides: TGTGCCAGCAGTCGTCATATAGCGGGAGTATCCTACGAGCAGTACTTC. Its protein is CASSRHIAGVSYEQYF.

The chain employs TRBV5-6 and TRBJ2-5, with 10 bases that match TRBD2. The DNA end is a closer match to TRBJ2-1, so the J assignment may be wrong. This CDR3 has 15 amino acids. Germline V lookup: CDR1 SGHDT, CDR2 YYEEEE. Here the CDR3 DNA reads TGTGCCAGCAGCTTGGAATTAGCGGGAGGAGGCGAGCAGTTCTTC. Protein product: CASSLELAGGGEQFF.

Here the CDR3 reads CASSSGPRHEQFF. The CDR3 DNA reads TGTGCCAGCAGCTCGGGACCTCGCCATGAGCAGTTCTTC. The rearrangement links TRBV7-3 to TRBJ2-5; D possibly uses TRBD1 or TRBD2 (5 bases each). The J call may not be correct, given that the DNA end is closer to TRBJ2-1. This CDR3 has 13 residues. CDR1 and CDR2 from the germline V gene are SGHTA and FQGTGA.

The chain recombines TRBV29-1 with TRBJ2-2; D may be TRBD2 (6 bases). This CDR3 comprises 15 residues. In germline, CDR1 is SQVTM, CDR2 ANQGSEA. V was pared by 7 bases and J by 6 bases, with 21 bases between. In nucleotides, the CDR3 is TGCAGCGCGACCTTTCGGGAGAGGGTTGCCGGGGAGCTGTTTTTT. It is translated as CSATFRERVAGELFF.

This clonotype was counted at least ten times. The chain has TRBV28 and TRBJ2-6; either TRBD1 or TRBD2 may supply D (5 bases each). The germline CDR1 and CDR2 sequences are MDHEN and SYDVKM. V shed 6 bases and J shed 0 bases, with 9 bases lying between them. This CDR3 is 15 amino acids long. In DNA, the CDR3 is TGTGCCAGCAGGCCCGGGGCCTCTGGGGCCAACGTCCTGACTTTC. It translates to CASRPGASGANVLTF. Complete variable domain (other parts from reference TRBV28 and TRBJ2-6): DVKVTQSSRYLVKRTGEKVFLECVQDMDHENMFWYRQDPGLGLRLIYFSYDVKMKEKGDIPEGYSVSREKKERFSLILESASTNQTSMYLCASRPGASGANVLTFGAGSRLTVL.

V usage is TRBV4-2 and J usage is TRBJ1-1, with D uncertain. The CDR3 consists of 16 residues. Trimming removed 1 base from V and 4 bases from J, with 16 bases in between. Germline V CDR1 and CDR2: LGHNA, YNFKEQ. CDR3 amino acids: CASSQGIGTEGTEAFF. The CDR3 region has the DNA TGTGCCAGCAGCCAAGGGATTGGCACCGAAGGCACTGAAGCTTTCTTT.

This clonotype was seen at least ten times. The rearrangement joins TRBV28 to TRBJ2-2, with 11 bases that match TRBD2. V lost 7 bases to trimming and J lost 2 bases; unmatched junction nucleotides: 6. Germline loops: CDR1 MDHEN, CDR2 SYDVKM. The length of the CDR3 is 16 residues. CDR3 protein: CASIERLAGNTGELFF. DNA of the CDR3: TGTGCCAGCATCGAGCGACTAGCGGGAAACACCGGGGAGCTGTTTTTT.